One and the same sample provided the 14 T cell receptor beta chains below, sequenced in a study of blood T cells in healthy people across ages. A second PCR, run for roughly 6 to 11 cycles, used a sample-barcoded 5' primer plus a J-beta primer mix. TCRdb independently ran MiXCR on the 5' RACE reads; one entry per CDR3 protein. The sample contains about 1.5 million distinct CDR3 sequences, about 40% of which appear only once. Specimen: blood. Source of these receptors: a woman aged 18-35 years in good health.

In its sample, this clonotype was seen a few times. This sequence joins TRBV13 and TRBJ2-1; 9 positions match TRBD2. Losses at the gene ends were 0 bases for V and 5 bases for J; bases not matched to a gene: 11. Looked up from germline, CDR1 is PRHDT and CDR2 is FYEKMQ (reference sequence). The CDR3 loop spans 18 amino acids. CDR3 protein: CASSLGAWLAGTDNEQFF. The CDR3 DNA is TGTGCCAGCAGCTTAGGGGCTTGGCTAGCGGGGACAGACAATGAGCAGTTCTTC.

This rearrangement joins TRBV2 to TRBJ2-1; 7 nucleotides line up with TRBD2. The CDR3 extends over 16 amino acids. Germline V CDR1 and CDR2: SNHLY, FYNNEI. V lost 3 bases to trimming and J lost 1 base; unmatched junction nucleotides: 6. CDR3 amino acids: CASSDGTISSYNEQFF. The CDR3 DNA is TGTGCCAGCAGTGATGGGACTATCAGTTCCTACAATGAGCAGTTCTTC.

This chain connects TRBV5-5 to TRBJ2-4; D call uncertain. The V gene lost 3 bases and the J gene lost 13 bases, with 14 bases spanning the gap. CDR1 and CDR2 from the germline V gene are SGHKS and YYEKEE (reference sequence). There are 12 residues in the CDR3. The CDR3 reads CASSSKDREQYF. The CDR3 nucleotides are TGTGCCAGCAGCTCGAAGGATAGAGAGCAGTACTTC.

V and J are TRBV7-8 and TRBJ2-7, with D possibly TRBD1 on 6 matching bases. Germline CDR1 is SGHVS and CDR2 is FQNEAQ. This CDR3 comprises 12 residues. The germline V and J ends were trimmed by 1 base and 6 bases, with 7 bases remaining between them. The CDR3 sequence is CASSLEQGEQYF. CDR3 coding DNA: TGTGCCAGCAGCTTAGAACAGGGCGAGCAGTACTTC.

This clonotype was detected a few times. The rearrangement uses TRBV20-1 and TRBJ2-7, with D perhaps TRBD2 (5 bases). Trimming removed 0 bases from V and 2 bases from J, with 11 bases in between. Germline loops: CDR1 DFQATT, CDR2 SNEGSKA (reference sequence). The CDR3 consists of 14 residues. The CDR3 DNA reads TGCAGTGCTAGAGACCCCCGGGATCCCTACGAGCAGTACTTC. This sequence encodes CSARDPRDPYEQYF.

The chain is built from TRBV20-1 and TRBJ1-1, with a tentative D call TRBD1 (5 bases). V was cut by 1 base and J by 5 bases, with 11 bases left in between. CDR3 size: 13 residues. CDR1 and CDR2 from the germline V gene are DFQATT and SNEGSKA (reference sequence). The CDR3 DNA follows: TGCAGTGCTAGAGGGGGCGTGGGTACTGAAGCTTTCTTT. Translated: CSARGGVGTEAFF.

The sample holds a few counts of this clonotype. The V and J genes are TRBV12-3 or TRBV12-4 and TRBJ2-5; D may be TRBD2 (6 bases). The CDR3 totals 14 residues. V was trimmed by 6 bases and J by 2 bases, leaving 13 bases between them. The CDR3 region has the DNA TGTGCCAGCAGGTCACAGGAGGGTCAAGAGACCCAGTACTTC. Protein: CASRSQEGQETQYF.

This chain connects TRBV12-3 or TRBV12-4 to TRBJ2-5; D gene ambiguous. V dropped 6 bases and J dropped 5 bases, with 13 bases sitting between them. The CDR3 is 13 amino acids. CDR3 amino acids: CASREWDLETQYF. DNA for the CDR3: TGTGCCAGCAGGGAGTGGGATTTGGAGACCCAGTACTTC.

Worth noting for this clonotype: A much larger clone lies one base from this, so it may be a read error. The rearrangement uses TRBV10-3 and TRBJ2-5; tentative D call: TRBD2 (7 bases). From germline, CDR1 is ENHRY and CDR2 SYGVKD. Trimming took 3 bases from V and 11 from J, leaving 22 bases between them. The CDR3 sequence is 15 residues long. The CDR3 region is CAISEGGGRNNEQYF. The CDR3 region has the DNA TGTGCCATCAGTGAAGGGGGGGGAAGGAACAATGAGCAGTACTTC.

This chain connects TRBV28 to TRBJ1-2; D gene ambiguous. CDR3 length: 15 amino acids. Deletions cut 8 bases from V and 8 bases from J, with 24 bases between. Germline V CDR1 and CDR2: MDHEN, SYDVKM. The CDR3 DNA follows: TGTGCCAGCCGAACCCCATCGGGAACAGTAGGCGGCTACACCTTC. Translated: CASRTPSGTVGGYTF.

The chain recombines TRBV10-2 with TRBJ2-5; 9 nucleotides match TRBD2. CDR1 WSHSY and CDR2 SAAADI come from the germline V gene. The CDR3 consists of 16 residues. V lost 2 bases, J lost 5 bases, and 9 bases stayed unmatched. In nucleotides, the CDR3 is TGCGCCAGCAGTGAGGATGCGGGGGGGCTCTTGGAGACCCAGTACTTC. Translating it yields CASSEDAGGLLETQYF.

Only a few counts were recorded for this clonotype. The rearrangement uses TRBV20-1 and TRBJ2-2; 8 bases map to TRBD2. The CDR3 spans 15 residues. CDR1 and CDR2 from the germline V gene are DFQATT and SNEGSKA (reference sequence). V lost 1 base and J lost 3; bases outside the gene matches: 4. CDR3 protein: CSARGGSGDTGELFF. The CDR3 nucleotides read TGCAGTGCTAGAGGTGGTAGCGGGGACACCGGGGAGCTGTTTTTT.

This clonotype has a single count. The CDR3 here is CASSPRDSGVADTQYF. For the CDR3, the DNA is TGTGCCAGCAGCCCCCGGGACAGCGGGGTGGCAGATACGCAGTATTTT. The V and J genes are TRBV7-9 and TRBJ2-3; D may be TRBD1 or TRBD2 (7 bases each). The CDR3 is made up of 16 amino acids. Per the germline V gene, CDR1 is SEHNR and CDR2 is FQNEAQ (reference sequence). Trimming stripped 5 bases from V and 4 bases from J, with 19 bases between.

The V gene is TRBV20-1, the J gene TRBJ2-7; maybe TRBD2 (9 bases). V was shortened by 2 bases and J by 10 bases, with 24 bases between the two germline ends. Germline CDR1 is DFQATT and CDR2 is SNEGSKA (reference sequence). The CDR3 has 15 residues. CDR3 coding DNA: TGCAGTGCTAGACTACCTAGCGGGACAGGTTTTACCCAGTACTTC. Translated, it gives CSARLPSGTGFTQYF.